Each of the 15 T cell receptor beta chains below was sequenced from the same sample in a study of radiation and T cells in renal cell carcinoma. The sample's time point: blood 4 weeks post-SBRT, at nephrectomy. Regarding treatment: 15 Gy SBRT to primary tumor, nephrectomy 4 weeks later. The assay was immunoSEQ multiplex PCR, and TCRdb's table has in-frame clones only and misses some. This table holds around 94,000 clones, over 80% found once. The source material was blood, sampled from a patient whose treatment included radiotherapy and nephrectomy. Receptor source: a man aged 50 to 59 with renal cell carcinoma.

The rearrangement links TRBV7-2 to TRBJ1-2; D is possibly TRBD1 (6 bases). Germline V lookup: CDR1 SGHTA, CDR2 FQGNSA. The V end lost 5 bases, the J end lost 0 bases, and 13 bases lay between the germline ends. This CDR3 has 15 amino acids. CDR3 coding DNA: TGTGCCAGCAGCACCGGACAGCTCCCTAACTATGGCTACACCTTC. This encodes CASSTGQLPNYGYTF.

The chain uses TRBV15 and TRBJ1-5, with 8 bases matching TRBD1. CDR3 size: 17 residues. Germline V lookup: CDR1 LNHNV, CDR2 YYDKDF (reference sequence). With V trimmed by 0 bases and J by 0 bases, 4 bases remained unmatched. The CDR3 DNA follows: TGTGCCACCAGCAGAGAAAAGACAGGGGCTAGCAATCAGCCCCAGCATTTT. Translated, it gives CATSREKTGASNQPQHF.

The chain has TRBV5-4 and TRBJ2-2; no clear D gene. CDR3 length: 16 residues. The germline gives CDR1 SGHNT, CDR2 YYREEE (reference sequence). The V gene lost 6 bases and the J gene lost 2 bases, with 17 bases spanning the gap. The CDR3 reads CASTAEDRRNTGELFF. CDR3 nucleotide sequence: TGTGCCAGCACCGCCGAAGATAGGAGAAACACCGGGGAGCTGTTTTTT.

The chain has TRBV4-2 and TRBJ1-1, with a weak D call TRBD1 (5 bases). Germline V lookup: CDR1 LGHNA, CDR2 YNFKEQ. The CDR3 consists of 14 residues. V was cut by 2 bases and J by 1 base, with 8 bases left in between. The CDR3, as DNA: TGTGCCAGCAGCCAACCCCAGGGGAACACTGAAGCTTTCTTT. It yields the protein CASSQPQGNTEAFF.

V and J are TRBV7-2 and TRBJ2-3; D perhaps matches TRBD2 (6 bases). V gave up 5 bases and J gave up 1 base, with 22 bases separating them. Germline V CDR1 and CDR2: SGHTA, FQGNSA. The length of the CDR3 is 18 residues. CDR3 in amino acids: CASSRGLGITGGTDTQYF. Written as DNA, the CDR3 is TGTGCCAGCAGCCGTGGGTTGGGTATAACGGGAGGCACAGATACGCAGTATTTT.

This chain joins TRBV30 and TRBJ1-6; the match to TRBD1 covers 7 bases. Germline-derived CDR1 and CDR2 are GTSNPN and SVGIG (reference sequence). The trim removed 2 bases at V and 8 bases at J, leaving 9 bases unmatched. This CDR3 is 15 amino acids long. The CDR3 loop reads CAWSLTTGSDSPLHF. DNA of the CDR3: TGTGCCTGGAGTCTTACGACAGGGTCAGATTCACCCCTCCACTTT.

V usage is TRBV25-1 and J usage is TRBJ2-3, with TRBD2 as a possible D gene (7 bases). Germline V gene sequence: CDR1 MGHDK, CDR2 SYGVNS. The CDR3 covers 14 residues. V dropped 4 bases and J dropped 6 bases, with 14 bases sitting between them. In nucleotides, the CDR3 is TGTGCCAGCAGTGTTGGGGGGGCCCGCGATACGCAGTATTTT. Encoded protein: CASSVGGARDTQYF. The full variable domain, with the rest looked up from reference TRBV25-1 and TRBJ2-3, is EADIYQTPRYLVIGTGKKITLECSQTMGHDKMYWYQQDPGMELHLIHYSYGVNSTEKGDLSSESTVSRIRTEHFPLTLESARPSHTSQYLCASSVGGARDTQYFGPGTRLTVL.

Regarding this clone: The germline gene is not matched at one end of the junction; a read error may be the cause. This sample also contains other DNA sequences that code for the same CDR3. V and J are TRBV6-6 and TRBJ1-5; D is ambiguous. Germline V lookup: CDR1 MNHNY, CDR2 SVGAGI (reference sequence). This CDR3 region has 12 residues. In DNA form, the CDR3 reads TGTGCCAGCAGCTACTCAGATCAGCCCCAGCATTTT. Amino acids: CASSYSDQPQHF.

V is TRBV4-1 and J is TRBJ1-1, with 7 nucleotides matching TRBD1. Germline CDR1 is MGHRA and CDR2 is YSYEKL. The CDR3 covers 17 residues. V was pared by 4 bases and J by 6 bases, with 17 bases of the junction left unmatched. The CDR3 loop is CASSPGRQGRRDAEAFF. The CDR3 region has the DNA TGCGCCAGCAGCCCAGGGCGACAGGGCCGGCGAGATGCTGAAGCTTTCTTT.

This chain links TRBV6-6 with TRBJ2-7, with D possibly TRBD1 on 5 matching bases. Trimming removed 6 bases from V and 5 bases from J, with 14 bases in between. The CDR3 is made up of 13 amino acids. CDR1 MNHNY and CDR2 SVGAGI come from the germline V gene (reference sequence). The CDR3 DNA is TGTGCCAGCAGGCCAATGGGGCGACACGAGCAGTACTTC. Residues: CASRPMGRHEQYF.

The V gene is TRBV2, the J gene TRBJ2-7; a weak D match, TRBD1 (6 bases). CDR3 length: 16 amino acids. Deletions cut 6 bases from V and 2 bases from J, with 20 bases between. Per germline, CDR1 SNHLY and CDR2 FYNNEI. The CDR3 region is CASSPSQGPRAYEQYF. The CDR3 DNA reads TGTGCCAGCAGCCCCAGCCAGGGGCCAAGGGCCTACGAGCAGTACTTC.

CDR3 bases: TGTGCCAGTAGTACGTCCGGGACAGGGGTACGGGAGACCCAGTACTTC. It specifies CASSTSGTGVRETQYF. The chain couples TRBV19 to TRBJ2-5, with 10 bases fitting TRBD1. Germline values: CDR1 LNHDA, CDR2 SQIVND (reference sequence). This CDR3 comprises 16 residues. V dropped 4 bases and J dropped 5; count of bases not matched to a gene: 10.

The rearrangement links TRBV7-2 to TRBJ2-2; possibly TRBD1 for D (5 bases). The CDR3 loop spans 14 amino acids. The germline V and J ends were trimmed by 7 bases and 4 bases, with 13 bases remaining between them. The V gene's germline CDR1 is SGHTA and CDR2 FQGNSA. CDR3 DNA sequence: TGTGCCAGCAACCTTAGGGGCGGCACCGGGGAGCTGTTTTTT. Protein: CASNLRGGTGELFF.

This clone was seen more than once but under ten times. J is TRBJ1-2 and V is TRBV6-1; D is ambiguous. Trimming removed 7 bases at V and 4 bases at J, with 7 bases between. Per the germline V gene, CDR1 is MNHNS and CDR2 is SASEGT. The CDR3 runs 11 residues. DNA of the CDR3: TGTGCCAGCACGAACACCTATGGCTACACCTTC. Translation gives CASTNTYGYTF.

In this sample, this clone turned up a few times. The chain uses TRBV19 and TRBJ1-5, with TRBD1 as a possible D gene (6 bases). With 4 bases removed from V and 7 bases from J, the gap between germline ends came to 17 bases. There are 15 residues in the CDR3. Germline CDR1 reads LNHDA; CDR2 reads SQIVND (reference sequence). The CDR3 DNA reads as TGTGCCAGTAGTACAACAGCAGGGGCAGGACAGCCCCAGCATTTT. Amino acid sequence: CASSTTAGAGQPQHF.